This TCR beta chain was retrieved from a study of CD8 T cells in Susac syndrome. V lost 6 bases and J 0 bases, leaving 15 bases between the germline ends. This CDR3 has 15 residues. The germline gives CDR1 SQVTM, CDR2 ANQGSEA. A quantity of 0.5 to 1 ug RNA underwent reverse transcription using random hexamers. With immunoSEQ multiplex PCR, TCR beta CDR3 was amplified across 54 Vbeta and 13 Jbeta. TCRdb reprocessed the immunoSEQ multiplex PCR reads via MiXCR and lists one record per CDR3 protein. The sample shows 110,000 to 150,000 distinct CDR3 sequences, around 94% of them seen only once. The clonotype comes from a human donor in good health. V is TRBV29-1 and J is TRBJ2-1; D may correspond to TRBD1 or TRBD2 (6 bases each). Sequencing input: CD8+ T cells from PBMCs. The CDR3 DNA is TGCAGCGTGGGACTCGGGGGCTTCTCCTACAATGAGCAGTTCTTC. As protein: CSVGLGGFSYNEQFF.